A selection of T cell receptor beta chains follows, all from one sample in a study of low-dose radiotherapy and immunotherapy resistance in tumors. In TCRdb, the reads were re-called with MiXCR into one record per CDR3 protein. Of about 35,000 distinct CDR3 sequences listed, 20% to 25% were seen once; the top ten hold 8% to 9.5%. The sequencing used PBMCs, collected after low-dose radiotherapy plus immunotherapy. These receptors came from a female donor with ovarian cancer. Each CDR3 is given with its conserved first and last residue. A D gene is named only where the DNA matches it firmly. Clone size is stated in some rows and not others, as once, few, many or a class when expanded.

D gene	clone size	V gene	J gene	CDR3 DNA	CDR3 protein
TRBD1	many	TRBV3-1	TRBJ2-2	TGTGCCAGCACCGGACAGGTTACCGGGGAGCTGTTTTTT	CASTGQVTGELFF
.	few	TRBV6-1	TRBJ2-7	TGTGCCAGCAGTGATTTTGATGGTGAGGGTTACGAGCAGTACTTC	CASSDFDGEGYEQYF
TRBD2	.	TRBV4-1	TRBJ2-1	TGCGCCAGCAGCCCCCTAGCGGCCTCCTACAATGAGCAGTTCTTC	CASSPLAASYNEQFF
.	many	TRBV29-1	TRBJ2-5	TGCAGCGTCCTAACCCCCTCAGAGACCCAGTACTTC	CSVLTPSETQYF
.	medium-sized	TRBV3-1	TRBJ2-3	TGTGCCAGCAGCCACACAGATACGCAGTATTTT	CASSHTDTQYF
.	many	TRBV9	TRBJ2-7	TGTGCCAGCAGCGTGGGACTGGGAGCAGGACGCGAGCAGTACTTC	CASSVGLGAGREQYF
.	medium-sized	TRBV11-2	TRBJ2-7	TGTGCCAGCAGCCCCGGGACGGCATACGAGCAGTACTTC	CASSPGTAYEQYF
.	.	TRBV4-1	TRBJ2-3	TGCGCCAGCAGCCAAGATAGGACTACCGGGACAGATACGCAGTATTTT	CASSQDRTTGTDTQYF
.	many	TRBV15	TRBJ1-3	TGTGCCACCAGCAGCTTCTCGCAGTACTCTGGAAACACCATATATTTT	CATSSFSQYSGNTIYF
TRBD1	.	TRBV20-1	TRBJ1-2	TGCAGTGCTAGAGATCCCGGGACAGGGTTTTTCAGTGGCTACACCTTC	CSARDPGTGFFSGYTF
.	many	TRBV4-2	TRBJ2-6	TGTGCCAGCAGCCAAGCCCGTTACTCTGGGGCCAACGTCCTGACTTTC	CASSQARYSGANVLTF
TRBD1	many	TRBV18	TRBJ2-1	TGTGCCAGCTCAGACGGGACAGGCGACAATGAGCAGTTCTTC	CASSDGTGDNEQFF
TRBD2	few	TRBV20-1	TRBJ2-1	TGCAGTGCTATCCCCCCGCGGGGGGGTAGGGATGAGCAGTTCTTC	CSAIPPRGGRDEQFF
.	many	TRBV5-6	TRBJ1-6	TGTGCCAGCAGCTTTCCTGACCAAGCTTCACCCCTCCACTTT	CASSFPDQASPLHF
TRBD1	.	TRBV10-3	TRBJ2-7	TGTGCCATCACATCGGACAGGGGCTCCTACGAGCAGTACTTC	CAITSDRGSYEQYF
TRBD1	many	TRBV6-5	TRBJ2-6	TGTGCCGGGCCGGGACAGGGAGTTACTGGGGCCAACGTCCTGACTTTC	CAGPGQGVTGANVLTF
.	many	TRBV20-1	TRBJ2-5	TGCAGTGCTAGTATGGAGACCCAGTACTTC	CSASMETQYF
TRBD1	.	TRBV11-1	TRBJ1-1	TGTGCCAGCAGCCGACAGGGCCGGCGGACTGAAGCTTTCTTT	CASSRQGRRTEAFF
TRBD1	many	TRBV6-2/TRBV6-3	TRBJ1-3	TGTGCCAGCAGTTTAACAGGGGCCTCTGGAAACACCATATATTTT	CASSLTGASGNTIYF
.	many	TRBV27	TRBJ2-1	TGTGCCAGTATATCTTGGGTAGGGGGCTCCTACAATGAGCAGTTCTTC	CASISWVGGSYNEQFF
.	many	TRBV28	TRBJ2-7	TGTGCCAGCAGTTTGTCCGGGGGAACCTACGAGCAGTACTTC	CASSLSGGTYEQYF
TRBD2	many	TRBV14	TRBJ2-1	TGTGCCAGCAGCCACCGTGGGACTAGCGGGAGGACCCCAAATGAGCAGTTCTTC	CASSHRGTSGRTPNEQFF
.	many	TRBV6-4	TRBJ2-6	TGTGCCAGCAGTGACACTCGTAGGGGTTCTGGGGCCAACGTCCTGACTTTC	CASSDTRRGSGANVLTF
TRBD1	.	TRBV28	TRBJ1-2	TGTGCCAGCAGTTCTGGAGGACAGGCAAACTATGGCTACACCTTC	CASSSGGQANYGYTF
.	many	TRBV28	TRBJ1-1	TGTGCCAGCAGTTTCATTGTCAGGGAAGCTTTCTTT	CASSFIVREAFF
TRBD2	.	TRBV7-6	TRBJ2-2	TGTGCCAGCAGCTTAATGCCCGGGAGGGACACCGGGGAGCTGTTTTTT	CASSLMPGRDTGELFF
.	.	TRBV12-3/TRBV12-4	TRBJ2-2	TGTGCCAGCAGTTTTTTCAGGACCGTCGACACCGGGGAGCTGTTTTTT	CASSFFRTVDTGELFF
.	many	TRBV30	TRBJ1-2	TGTGCCTACTATGACAAAAGCTACTATGGCTACACCTTC	CAYYDKSYYGYTF
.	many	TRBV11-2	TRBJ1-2	TGTGCCAGCAGGGGACTTCGCCTCTATGGCTACACCTTC	CASRGLRLYGYTF
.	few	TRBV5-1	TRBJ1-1	TGCGCCAGCAGCTTGGGACACAGCCAAAACACTGAAGCTTTCTTT	CASSLGHSQNTEAFF
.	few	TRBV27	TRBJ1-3	TGTGCCAGCCGGGCAGGGGCTGGAAACACCATATATTTT	CASRAGAGNTIYF
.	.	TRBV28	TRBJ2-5	TGTGCCAGCAGTTACAGGGATAGAGAGACCCAGTACTTC	CASSYRDRETQYF
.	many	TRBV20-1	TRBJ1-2	TGCAGTGCTAGAGAAGGGCAGGGCTATGGCTACACCTTC	CSAREGQGYGYTF
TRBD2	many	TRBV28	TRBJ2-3	TGTGCCAGCAGTTCTCCTCTAGCGGGATTCACAGATACGCAGTATTTT	CASSSPLAGFTDTQYF
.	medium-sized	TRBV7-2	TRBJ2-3	TGTGCCAGCAGCCGCCTTTCAGATACGCAGTATTTT	CASSRLSDTQYF
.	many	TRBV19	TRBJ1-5	TGTGCCAGTAGTATTGTATCAAGCAATCAGCCCCAGCATTTT	CASSIVSSNQPQHF
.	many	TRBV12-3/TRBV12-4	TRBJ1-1	TGTGCCAGCAGCCGAAGGGGGGACACTGAAGCTTTCTTT	CASSRRGDTEAFF
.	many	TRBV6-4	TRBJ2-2	TGTGCCAGCAGTGAAGGAGGGGCCGGGGAGCTGTTTTTT	CASSEGGAGELFF
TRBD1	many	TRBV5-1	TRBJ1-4	TGCGCCAGCAGCTACCAGGGGGCGGGAGAAAAACTGTTTTTT	CASSYQGAGEKLFF
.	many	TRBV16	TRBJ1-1	TGTGCCAGCAGTCAAACCGGGACGGCCCCTGAAGCTTTCTTT	CASSQTGTAPEAFF
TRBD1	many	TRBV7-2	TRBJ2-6	TGTGCCAGCAGCAATGACGTCCGCCCACGGACAGGGATTTCCTCTGGGGCCAACGTCCTGACTTTC	CASSNDVRPRTGISSGANVLTF
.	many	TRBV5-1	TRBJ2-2	TGCGCCAGCAGCTTGGAGGCAGGGCCCACCGGGGAGCTGTTTTTT	CASSLEAGPTGELFF
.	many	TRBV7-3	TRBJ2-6	TGTGCCAGCAGCTTAATAGGGGCTGGGGCCAACGTCCTGACTTTC	CASSLIGAGANVLTF
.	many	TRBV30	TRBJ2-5	TGTGCCTGGAGTGTACGACGGGGAATGGAGACCCAGTACTTC	CAWSVRRGMETQYF
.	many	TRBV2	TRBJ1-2	TGTGCCAGCAGTGTAGGAGGATTTAACTATGGCTACACCTTC	CASSVGGFNYGYTF